This TCR beta chain was documented in a study of vaccination effects on CD4 cells after COVID-19. This CDR3 has 15 residues. V lost 3 bases and J lost 1; bases outside the gene matches: 0. CDR1 LGHDT and CDR2 YNNKEL come from the germline V gene (reference sequence). A note on this clone: The antigen remains unidentified.

Here immunoSEQ multiplex PCR was the method, and the copy in TCRdb shows in-frame clones only, minus some. The sample lists tens of thousands of clones; about 78% were seen once. Antigen-specific CD4+ T cells expanded by the ViraFEST assay with viral peptide pools were then sequenced. CD4+ T cells were isolated after nine to ten days of culture. The vaccine recipients had no prior SARS-CoV-2 infection, with negative nucleocapsid antibodies. The chain has TRBV3-1 (or the pseudogene TRBV3-2) and TRBJ2-3, with 11 positions matching TRBD2. Here the sequenced sample was CD4+ T cells from PBMCs cultured with SARS-CoV-2 spike peptides, taken before COVID-19 vaccination. The sequence was obtained from a human donor who received a COVID-19 vaccine. DNA for the CDR3: TGTGCCAGCAGCCAGACTAGCGGGGGCACAGATACGCAGTATTTT. Encoded protein: CASSQTSGGTDTQYF.